Listed below are T cell receptor beta chains from one sample, sequenced in a study of early stage breast cancer tumors. This table comes from immunoSEQ multiplex PCR, and its TCRdb copy is limited to in-frame clones, with some not included. This repertoire shows roughly 20,000 clones, 65% to 85% found once; its top ten account for under 2%. The sequencing input was blood. The origin of the receptors is a person aged 70 to 80 with breast cancer. CDR3s include the opening cysteine and the closing phenylalanine or tryptophan. Part of the rows lack a size; the others show once, few, many or a class for expanded clones.

v_gene: TRBV5-4; abundance: once; j_gene: TRBJ2-3; CDR3aa: CASSLGGRRGASHTQYF
v_gene: TRBV7-9; abundance: .; j_gene: TRBJ1-4; CDR3aa: CASSLVEGASEKLFF
v_gene: TRBV6-1; abundance: .; j_gene: TRBJ1-4; CDR3aa: CASRWTGGKLFF
v_gene: TRBV7-2; abundance: .; j_gene: TRBJ1-3; CDR3aa: CASSPGGGNTIYF
v_gene: TRBV7-2; abundance: .; j_gene: TRBJ1-5; CDR3aa: CASRRDIDQPQHF
v_gene: TRBV10-2; abundance: .; j_gene: TRBJ2-7; CDR3aa: CASSTGSYEQYF
v_gene: TRBV2; abundance: .; j_gene: TRBJ2-2; CDR3aa: CASSEGAGGRGTGELFF
v_gene: TRBV6-5; abundance: once; j_gene: TRBJ2-7; CDR3aa: CASSYASGPSYEQYF
v_gene: TRBV5-1; abundance: .; j_gene: TRBJ2-5; CDR3aa: CASSLEAGGRETQYF
v_gene: TRBV6-4; abundance: .; j_gene: TRBJ1-6; CDR3aa: CASSAGTGGNSPLHF
v_gene: TRBV9; abundance: few; j_gene: TRBJ1-3; CDR3aa: CASSTGGVAVNTIYF
v_gene: TRBV7-6; abundance: .; j_gene: TRBJ2-5; CDR3aa: CASSPMAGGGGRETQYF
v_gene: TRBV5-4; abundance: once; j_gene: TRBJ2-7; CDR3aa: CASSLAGTGSREQYF
v_gene: TRBV9; abundance: few; j_gene: TRBJ1-2; CDR3aa: CASSLTGSYGYTF
v_gene: TRBV28; abundance: .; j_gene: TRBJ2-6; CDR3aa: CASSGTGPGANVLTF
v_gene: TRBV4-2; abundance: .; j_gene: TRBJ2-5; CDR3aa: CASSQVPGTSGGQETQYF
v_gene: TRBV9; abundance: .; j_gene: TRBJ2-1; CDR3aa: CASSSRLAGGLEQFF
v_gene: TRBV15; abundance: .; j_gene: TRBJ1-3; CDR3aa: CATSPGDSSGNTIYF
v_gene: TRBV2; abundance: few; j_gene: TRBJ1-1; CDR3aa: CASSGQGTGEAFF
v_gene: TRBV6-6; abundance: .; j_gene: TRBJ1-3; CDR3aa: CASSTGGAGNTIYF
v_gene: TRBV5-1; abundance: .; j_gene: TRBJ2-7; CDR3aa: CASSSPPGEQYF
v_gene: TRBV6-4; abundance: .; j_gene: TRBJ2-2; CDR3aa: CASRGQMNTGELFF
v_gene: TRBV7-3; abundance: .; j_gene: TRBJ2-7; CDR3aa: CASSSVLGGVSYEQYF
v_gene: TRBV7-3; abundance: .; j_gene: TRBJ2-3; CDR3aa: CASSPGLGTQYF
v_gene: TRBV4-2; abundance: .; j_gene: TRBJ1-1; CDR3aa: CASSQGTGLNTEAFF
v_gene: TRBV6-4; abundance: .; j_gene: TRBJ1-2; CDR3aa: CASSDRTAHGYTF
v_gene: TRBV6-5; abundance: .; j_gene: TRBJ1-2; CDR3aa: CASSGMQGADYGYTF
v_gene: TRBV30; abundance: once; j_gene: TRBJ2-7; CDR3aa: CAWSRLAGVGEQYF
v_gene: TRBV30; abundance: few; j_gene: TRBJ1-5; CDR3aa: CAWSAGDHQPQHF
v_gene: TRBV7-2; abundance: few; j_gene: TRBJ2-1; CDR3aa: CASSPRRGGEQFF
v_gene: TRBV30; abundance: .; j_gene: TRBJ2-2; CDR3aa: CAWSVHRGGELFF
v_gene: TRBV7-8; abundance: .; j_gene: TRBJ2-3; CDR3aa: CASSSDFRTDTQYF
v_gene: TRBV14; abundance: .; j_gene: TRBJ1-1; CDR3aa: CASSQGGVNTEAFF
v_gene: TRBV10-3; abundance: .; j_gene: TRBJ1-1; CDR3aa: CAISESRGLVNTEAFF
v_gene: TRBV5-4; abundance: .; j_gene: TRBJ2-1; CDR3aa: CASSVTSGGAGEQFF
v_gene: TRBV20-1; abundance: once; j_gene: TRBJ2-3; CDR3aa: CSTPGGETQYF
v_gene: TRBV5-1; abundance: .; j_gene: TRBJ1-6; CDR3aa: CASSPTGESSSPLHF
v_gene: TRBV28; abundance: .; j_gene: TRBJ2-3; CDR3aa: CASSPQGQVGDTQYF
v_gene: TRBV30; abundance: .; j_gene: TRBJ1-6; CDR3aa: CAWSVAGTRGSPLHF
v_gene: TRBV9; abundance: once; j_gene: TRBJ2-1; CDR3aa: CASSPGLSSYNEQFF
v_gene: TRBV29-1; abundance: .; j_gene: TRBJ1-2; CDR3aa: CSVEDQREDTF
v_gene: TRBV7-9; abundance: .; j_gene: TRBJ2-1; CDR3aa: CASSLVSRGLSSYNEQFF
v_gene: TRBV2; abundance: .; j_gene: TRBJ1-2; CDR3aa: CASSAQGFDGYTF
v_gene: TRBV28; abundance: .; j_gene: TRBJ2-6; CDR3aa: CASSSGQTGANVLTF
v_gene: TRBV30; abundance: few; j_gene: TRBJ1-4; CDR3aa: CAWFSEEKLFF